This T cell receptor beta chain was identified during a study of human thymus T cells. Thymic samples were excised during corrective heart operations. Donors were healthy Finnish infants having corrective surgery for congenital heart defects. Points on this clone: What it binds is unknown.

V trimming: 3 bases; J trimming: 5 bases; junction bases outside the gene matches: 9. CDR3 length: 16 amino acids. The germline CDR1 and CDR2 sequences are MDHEN and SYDVKM. Profiled with immunoSEQ multiplex PCR; TCRdb holds only in-frame clones, not every one. The sample records approximately 71,000 clones, roughly 96% being singletons. Findings of the study overall: Among thymic and blood repertoires, usage of V and J genes appeared biased. Related work found strong thymic repertoire overlap between unrelated individuals.

This clonotype was sampled from a girl less than two years old with a congenital heart defect but otherwise immunologically healthy. This chain links TRBV28 with TRBJ1-5; 8 positions agree with TRBD1. Sequenced sample: thymus tissue. CDR3 bases: TGTGCCAGCAGTTTTCTTACAGGGGGTAACTATCAGCCCCAGCATTTT. The encoded protein is CASSFLTGGNYQPQHF.